The sequence of this T cell receptor beta chain was determined in a study of blood T cell repertoires in COVID-19. Turning to the study itself: Acute and convalescent COVID-19 specimens originated in the United States, Italy and Spain.

This study enrolled people aged about 18 to 95 from about two dozen US geographic areas. Each participant's cohort was designated according to participant-reported clinical history. The germline V gene encodes CDR1 SGHTA and CDR2 FQGNSA. CDR3 length: 15 residues. The V segment lost 1 base and the J segment 2 bases; nucleotides outside the gene matches: 3. Here immunoSEQ multiplex PCR was the method, and the copy in TCRdb shows in-frame clones only, minus some. The sample has 150,000 or so clones; roughly 82% are singletons. The specimen sequenced was PBMCs or T cells enriched from blood (not recorded which). This chain links TRBV7-2 with TRBJ2-3; the match to TRBD2 covers 7 bases. The receptor was derived from a man between 50 and 59 years old who had recovered from COVID-19. The CDR3 loop is CASSLVRGDTDTQYF. CDR3 nucleotide sequence: TGTGCCAGCAGCTTAGTTCGGGGGGACACAGATACGCAGTATTTT.